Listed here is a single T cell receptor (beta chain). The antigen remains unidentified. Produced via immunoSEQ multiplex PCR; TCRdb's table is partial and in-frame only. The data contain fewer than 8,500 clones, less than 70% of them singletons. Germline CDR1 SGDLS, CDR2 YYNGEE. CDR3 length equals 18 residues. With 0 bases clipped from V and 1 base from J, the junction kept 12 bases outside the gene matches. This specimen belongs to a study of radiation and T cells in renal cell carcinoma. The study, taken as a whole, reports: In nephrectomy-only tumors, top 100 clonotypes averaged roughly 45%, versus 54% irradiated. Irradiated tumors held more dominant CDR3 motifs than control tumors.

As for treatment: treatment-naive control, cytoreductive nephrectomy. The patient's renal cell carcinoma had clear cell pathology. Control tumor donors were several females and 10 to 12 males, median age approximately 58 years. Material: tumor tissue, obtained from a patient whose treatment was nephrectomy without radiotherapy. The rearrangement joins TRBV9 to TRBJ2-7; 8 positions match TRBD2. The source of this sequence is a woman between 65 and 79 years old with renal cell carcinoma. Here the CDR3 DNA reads TGTGCCAGCAGCGTAGGAGAGGGACGGGGGGGGCTTTCCTACGAGCAGTACTTC. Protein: CASSVGEGRGGLSYEQYF.